This TCR beta chain was retrieved from a study of T cell changes during pregnancy in multiple sclerosis. The ends lost 5 bases at V and 3 bases at J; junction bases unmatched: 7. The CDR3 is made up of 14 amino acids. Per the germline V gene, CDR1 is MNHEY and CDR2 is SMNVEV (reference sequence). Sequencing was performed with immunoSEQ multiplex PCR; in TCRdb, only in-frame clones are kept and a portion is missing. Here the sample spans 35,000 to 50,000 clones, approximately 80% being singletons. This material consisted of CD4+ T cells from peripheral blood mononuclear cells, taken before pregnancy. This sequence originates from a female donor with multiple sclerosis, enrolled in a pregnancy study. The chain carries TRBV27 and TRBJ2-7; 7 bases fit TRBD1. CDR3 region: CASSPSTGFYEQYF. The CDR3 DNA reads as TGTGCCAGCAGTCCTTCGACAGGGTTCTACGAGCAGTACTTC.